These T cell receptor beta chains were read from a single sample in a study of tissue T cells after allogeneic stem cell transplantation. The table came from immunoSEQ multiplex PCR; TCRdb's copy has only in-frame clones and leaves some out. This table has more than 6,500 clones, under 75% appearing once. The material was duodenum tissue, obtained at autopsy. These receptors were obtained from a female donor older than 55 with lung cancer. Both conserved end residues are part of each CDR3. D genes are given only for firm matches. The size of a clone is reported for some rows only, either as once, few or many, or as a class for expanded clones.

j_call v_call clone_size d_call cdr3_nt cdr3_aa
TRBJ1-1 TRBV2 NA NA TGTGCCAGCAGTGAGGGGGGTCACACTGAAGCTTTCTTT CASSEGGHTEAFF
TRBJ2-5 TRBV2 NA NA TGTGCCAGCGAGCAAGAGATCCTGTACCAAGAGACCCAGTACTTC CASEQEILYQETQYF
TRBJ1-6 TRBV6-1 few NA TGTGCCAGCAGTGAAGCTAGGGGAGGGGGTTCACCCCTCCACTTT CASSEARGGGSPLHF
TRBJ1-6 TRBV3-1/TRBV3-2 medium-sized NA TGTGCCAGCAGCCAAACGGGACGGTTGAATTCACCCCTCCACTTT CASSQTGRLNSPLHF
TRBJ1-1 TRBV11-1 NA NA TGTGCCAGCAGCAAAGGGGCAGGGAGCACTGAAGCTTTCTTT CASSKGAGSTEAFF
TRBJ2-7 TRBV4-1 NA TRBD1 TGCGCCAGCAGTCGGTCCGGGACAGGAATCCATCGCGAGCAGTACTTC CASSRSGTGIHREQYF
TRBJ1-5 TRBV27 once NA TGTGCCAGCAGTTTATTGGCAGGGAGCAATCAGCCCCAGCATTTT CASSLLAGSNQPQHF
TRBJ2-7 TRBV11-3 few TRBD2 TGTGCCAGCAGCGCCGTATTACTAGCGGGAGGTTATGGCGAGCAGTACTTC CASSAVLLAGGYGEQYF
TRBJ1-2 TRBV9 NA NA TGTGCCAGCAGCGGTGACATGAATCGGGGCTATGGCTACACCTTC CASSGDMNRGYGYTF
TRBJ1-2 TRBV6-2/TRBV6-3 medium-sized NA TGTGCCAGCAGTGACAAGTACTATGGCTACACCTTC CASSDKYYGYTF
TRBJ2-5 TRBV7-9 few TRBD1 TGTGCCAGCAGCTTAGCGGTGGATTCCGGGACAGGGGTTGGGGAGACCCAGTACTTC CASSLAVDSGTGVGETQYF
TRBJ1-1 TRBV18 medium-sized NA TGTGCCAGCTCACCGGTCAGGCAGCGCGGAACTCAGAACACTGAAGCTTTCTTT CASSPVRQRGTQNTEAFF
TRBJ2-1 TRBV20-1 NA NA TGCAGTGCTCCGACACACAATGAGCAGTTCTTC CSAPTHNEQFF
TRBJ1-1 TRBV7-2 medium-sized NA TGTGCCAGCAGCTTAGGCAGGTTGAACACTGAAGCTTTCTTT CASSLGRLNTEAFF
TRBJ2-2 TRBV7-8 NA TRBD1 TGTGCCAGCAGCCCCCTCGGGACAGAGGTTTCCGGGGAGCTGTTTTTT CASSPLGTEVSGELFF
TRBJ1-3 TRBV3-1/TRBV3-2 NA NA TGTGCCAGCCGCCAAGGGAACACCATATATTTT CASRQGNTIYF